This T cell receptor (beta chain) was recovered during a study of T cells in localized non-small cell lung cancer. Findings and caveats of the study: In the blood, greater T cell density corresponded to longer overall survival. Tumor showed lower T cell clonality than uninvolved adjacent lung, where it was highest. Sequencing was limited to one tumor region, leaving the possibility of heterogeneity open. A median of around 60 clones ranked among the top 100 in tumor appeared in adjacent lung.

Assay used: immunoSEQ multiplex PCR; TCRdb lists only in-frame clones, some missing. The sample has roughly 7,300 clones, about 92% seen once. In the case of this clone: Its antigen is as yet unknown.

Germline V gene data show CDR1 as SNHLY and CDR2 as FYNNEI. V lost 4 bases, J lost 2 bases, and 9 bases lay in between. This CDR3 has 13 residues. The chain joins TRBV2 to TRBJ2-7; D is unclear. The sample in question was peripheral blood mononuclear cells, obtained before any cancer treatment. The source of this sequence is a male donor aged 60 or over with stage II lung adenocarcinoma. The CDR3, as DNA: TGTGCCAGCAGTGTGGGTTCGGCCTACGAGCAGTACTTC. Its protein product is CASSVGSAYEQYF.